The next 12 T cell receptor beta chains were all read from a single sample in a study of cytomegalovirus exposure and HLA in healthy donors. It was with 60 Vbeta and 13 Jbeta primers that the PCR ran. The protocol was immunoSEQ multiplex PCR, while the TCRdb copy is restricted to in-frame clones and leaves out a portion. The table has 100,000 to 150,000 clones, approximately 17% seen once; the top ten hold around 2.6%. The material sequenced was PBMCs. The receptors were gathered from a female donor in good health and CMV-seropositive.

This clone was found a few times. The chain has TRBV7-9 and TRBJ1-3; no firm D call. V lost 4 bases, J lost 4 bases, and 2 bases lay in between. The CDR3 extends over 11 amino acids. Germline-derived CDR1 and CDR2 are SEHNR and FQNEAQ (reference sequence). The DNA for the CDR3 is TGTGCCAGCAGCTCGGGAAACACCATATATTTT. This sequence encodes CASSSGNTIYF.

V and J are TRBV5-1 and TRBJ2-3; TRBD2 matches at 10 bases. Germline V CDR1 and CDR2: SGHRS, YFSETQ. V lost 4 bases and J lost 4; bases outside the gene matches: 9. There are 16 residues in the CDR3. The CDR3 sequence: CASSLGTSDGSDTQYF. The DNA of the CDR3 is TGCGCCAGCAGCCTCGGGACTAGCGATGGGTCAGATACGCAGTATTTT.

This chain joins TRBV27 and TRBJ1-1; 10 bases line up with TRBD1. Germline-derived CDR1 and CDR2 are MNHEY and SMNVEV (reference sequence). The V gene end was trimmed by 4 bases and the J gene end by 8 bases; junction bases not matched to a gene: 7. This CDR3 is built from 14 residues. The CDR3 here is CASSSGQGVDEAFF. CDR3 bases: TGTGCCAGCAGTTCCGGACAGGGGGTTGACGAAGCTTTCTTT.

This clone has a handful of counts. The rearrangement links TRBV7-2 to TRBJ2-7, with TRBD2 matching 11 bases. Germline CDR1 SGHTA, CDR2 FQGNSA. V shed 3 bases and J 3 bases; nucleotides not matched to a gene: 4. The CDR3 is 15 residues long. CDR3 in amino acids: CASSFASGGYYEQYF. For the CDR3, the DNA is TGTGCCAGCAGCTTTGCTAGCGGGGGGTACTACGAGCAGTACTTC.

A remark on this clone: One end of the junction is discordant with germline, which a read error may explain. The CDR3 here is CASSLFGPSDEQYF. DNA for the CDR3: TGTGCCAGCAGCTTATTCGGTCCCTCCGACGAGCAGTACTTC. The V call is TRBV7-9, the J call TRBJ2-7; D is unclear. Germline lookup yields CDR1 SEHNR and CDR2 FQNEAQ (reference sequence). This CDR3 is 14 amino acids long.

This clone was picked up many times. The junction does not match germline at one end; this may be a read error. This chain links TRBV6-1 with TRBJ2-7; D call uncertain. Germline assignment: CDR1 MNHNS and CDR2 SASEGT. The CDR3 loop spans 11 amino acids. The CDR3 sequence: CATEVDYEQYF. CDR3 DNA: TGCGCTACTGAGGTCGATTACGAGCAGTACTTC.

The chain joins TRBV5-4 to TRBJ1-4; D not certain. Germline-derived CDR1 and CDR2 are SGHNT and YYREEE (reference sequence). Trimming stripped 4 bases from V and 10 bases from J, with 14 bases between. This CDR3 has 13 residues. The CDR3 nucleotides read TGTGCCAGCAGCCCTGGGCCGGAAGGAAAACTGTTTTTT. Translating it yields CASSPGPEGKLFF. The full variable domain, in which reference TRBV5-4 and TRBJ1-4 provide the parts outside the CDR3, is ETGVTQSPTHLIKTRGQQVTLRCSSQSGHNTVSWYQQALGQGPQFIFQYYREEENGRGNFPPRFSGLQFPNYSSELNVNALELDDSALYLCASSPGPEGKLFFGSGTQLSVL.

The chain joins TRBV2 to TRBJ1-5, with D possibly being TRBD1 (6 bases). In germline, CDR1 is SNHLY, CDR2 FYNNEI. CDR3 length: 14 amino acids. V lost 0 bases, J lost 5 bases, and 8 bases lay in between. The CDR3 sequence: CASSEATGYQPQHF. The CDR3 DNA reads as TGTGCCAGCAGTGAAGCAACAGGGTATCAGCCCCAGCATTTT.

The rearrangement uses TRBV27 and TRBJ1-4; unclear D gene. This CDR3 is built from 14 residues. V was pared by 0 bases and J by 11 bases, with 13 bases between. CDR1 MNHEY and CDR2 SMNVEV come from the germline V gene (reference sequence). CDR3 residues: CASSLSVEPGKLFF. In nucleotides, the CDR3 is TGTGCCAGCAGTTTATCTGTAGAGCCGGGGAAACTGTTTTTT.

This sequence joins TRBV4-3 and TRBJ1-3, with 8 bases aligning to TRBD1. V lost 0 bases to trimming and J lost 3 bases; unmatched junction nucleotides: 4. This CDR3 is built from 16 residues. Germline V gene data show CDR1 as LGHNA and CDR2 as YSLEER. DNA of the CDR3: TGCGCCAGCAGCCAAGAACCAGGGGGCATTGGAAACACCATATATTTT. This translates into CASSQEPGGIGNTIYF.

This clone came up a few times. The chain employs TRBV7-2 and TRBJ1-2, with 8 bases aligning to TRBD1. Losses at the gene ends were 5 bases for V and 7 bases for J; bases not matched to a gene: 12. The CDR3 loop spans 15 amino acids. CDR1 and CDR2 from the germline V gene are SGHTA and FQGNSA. CDR3 sequence: CASSQETGVGVGYTF. The CDR3, as DNA: TGTGCCAGCAGCCAAGAGACAGGGGTAGGGGTTGGCTACACCTTC.

The V and J genes are TRBV5-6 and TRBJ2-7; no clear D. Germline CDR1 is SGHDT and CDR2 is YYEEEE. The CDR3 is 11 amino acids. V lost 1 base and J lost 7, with 6 bases in between. CDR3 loop: CASSLNSEQYF. As DNA, the CDR3 is TGTGCCAGCAGCTTGAATAGTGAGCAGTACTTC.